This T cell receptor beta chain is from a study of CD8 T cells in ankylosing spondylitis. Study-wide results and caveats: In the blood and synovial fluid of reactive arthritis, some motif variants had been previously reported. In ankylosing spondylitis blood, a motif of roughly 8 highly homologous TCR beta variants appeared characteristic. Matched ankylosing spondylitis synovial fluid reportedly contained a significantly enriched population of disease-linked clones.

The TCR beta libraries were generated through quantitative 5'-RACE incorporating molecular barcodes. Via MiXCR, TCRdb re-called the 5' RACE reads, giving one row per CDR3 protein. The table shows roughly 180,000 distinct CDR3 sequences, with 10% to 15% occurring only once. The junction had 4 bases not matched to a gene; V was cut back by 0 bases and J by 6 bases. Germline CDR1 and CDR2: KGHDR and SFDVKD. This CDR3 region has 17 residues. In its sample, this clonotype was seen many times. The antigen is undetermined. Sequenced material: blood, either unsorted or a sorted T cell fraction (not recorded which). This clonotype was sampled from a female donor with ankylosing spondylitis or in good health (not recorded which). This chain joins TRBV24-1 and TRBJ2-2; TRBD2 matches at 12 bases. In DNA form, the CDR3 reads TGTGCCACCAGTGATTTGATTCCTAGCGGGAGGGCCGGGGAGCTGTTTTTT. Protein product: CATSDLIPSGRAGELFF.